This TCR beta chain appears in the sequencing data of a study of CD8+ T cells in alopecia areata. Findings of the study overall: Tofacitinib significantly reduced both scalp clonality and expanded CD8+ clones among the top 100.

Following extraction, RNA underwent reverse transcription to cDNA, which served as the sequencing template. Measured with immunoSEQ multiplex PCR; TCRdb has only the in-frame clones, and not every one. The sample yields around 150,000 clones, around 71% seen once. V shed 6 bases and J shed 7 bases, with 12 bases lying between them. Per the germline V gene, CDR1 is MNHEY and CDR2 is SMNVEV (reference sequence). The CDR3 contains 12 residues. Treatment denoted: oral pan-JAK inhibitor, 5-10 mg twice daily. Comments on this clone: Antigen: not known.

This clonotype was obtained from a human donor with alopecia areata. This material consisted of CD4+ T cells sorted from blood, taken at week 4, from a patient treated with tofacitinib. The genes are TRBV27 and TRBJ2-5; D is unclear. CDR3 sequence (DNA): TGTGCCAGCAGGCCCCTAGGTGGGACCCAGTACTTC. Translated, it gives CASRPLGGTQYF.